These T cell receptor beta chains were read from a single sample in a study of technical replicates of blood from a handful of donors. Assay: immunoSEQ multiplex PCR; the TCRdb copy retains only in-frame clones and omits some. The table records fewer than 100,000 clones, about 97% of them present only once. Sequences were obtained from T cells isolated from PBMCs. The receptor set was obtained from a human donor in good health. CDR3s include the opening cysteine and the closing phenylalanine or tryptophan. The order of the fields is D gene, V gene, J gene, clone size, CDR3 protein, CDR3 DNA. D genes are given only for firm matches. Clone size is shown for a subset of rows, as once, few, many or a class of expanded clone.

d_call: TRBD2; v_call: TRBV5-1; j_call: TRBJ2-5; clone_size: -; cdr3_aa: CASSSPWGGRLKETQYF; cdr3_nt: TGCGCCAGCAGCTCGCCCTGGGGAGGGAGACTTAAAGAGACCCAGTACTTC
d_call: TRBD1; v_call: TRBV4-1; j_call: TRBJ1-1; clone_size: -; cdr3_aa: CASSQRGGYTEAFF; cdr3_nt: TGCGCCAGCAGCCAAAGAGGGGGCTACACTGAAGCTTTCTTT
d_call: -; v_call: TRBV27; j_call: TRBJ1-2; clone_size: -; cdr3_aa: CASSFLRDIPFYGYTF; cdr3_nt: TGTGCCAGCAGTTTCCTCCGGGACATCCCCTTTTATGGCTACACCTTC
d_call: -; v_call: TRBV5-6; j_call: TRBJ1-2; clone_size: once; cdr3_aa: CASSLGGASYGYTF; cdr3_nt: TGTGCCAGCAGCTTGGGTGGGGCCAGTTATGGCTACACCTTC
d_call: -; v_call: TRBV27; j_call: TRBJ1-5; clone_size: once; cdr3_aa: CASRTGPLGQPQHF; cdr3_nt: TGTGCCAGCAGAACAGGGCCTCTAGGTCAGCCCCAGCATTTT
d_call: TRBD2; v_call: TRBV2; j_call: TRBJ2-3; clone_size: once; cdr3_aa: CASRLGTSSFSTDTQYF; cdr3_nt: TGTGCCAGCCGCCTGGGGACTAGCAGCTTCAGCACAGATACGCAGTATTTT
d_call: -; v_call: TRBV6-6; j_call: TRBJ2-7; clone_size: -; cdr3_aa: CASSYRRQPYEQYF; cdr3_nt: TGTGCCAGCAGTTACCGAAGACAGCCCTACGAGCAGTACTTC
d_call: TRBD2; v_call: TRBV19; j_call: TRBJ2-7; clone_size: -; cdr3_aa: CASSISGGTSGIEQYF; cdr3_nt: TGTGCCAGTAGTATTTCCGGTGGGACTAGCGGGATCGAGCAGTACTTC
d_call: TRBD1; v_call: TRBV5-4; j_call: TRBJ1-4; clone_size: -; cdr3_aa: CASSYDRGITNEKLFF; cdr3_nt: TGTGCCAGCAGCTACGACAGGGGGATAACTAATGAAAAACTGTTTTTT
d_call: -; v_call: TRBV7-8; j_call: TRBJ2-3; clone_size: -; cdr3_aa: CASSFLTGTDTQYF; cdr3_nt: TGTGCCAGCAGCTTCCTGACAGGCACAGATACGCAGTATTTT
d_call: -; v_call: TRBV6-1; j_call: TRBJ2-7; clone_size: -; cdr3_aa: CASSEAEWGYSYEQYF; cdr3_nt: TGTGCCAGCAGTGAAGCGGAGTGGGGCTACTCCTACGAGCAGTACTTC
d_call: -; v_call: TRBV10-3; j_call: TRBJ2-3; clone_size: -; cdr3_aa: CAISELARNPDTQYF; cdr3_nt: TGTGCCATCAGTGAACTAGCAAGGAACCCGGATACGCAGTATTTT
d_call: TRBD2; v_call: TRBV7-6; j_call: TRBJ2-3; clone_size: -; cdr3_aa: CASSAGLAEDTQYF; cdr3_nt: TGTGCCAGCAGCGCCGGACTAGCGGAAGATACGCAGTATTTT
d_call: TRBD1; v_call: TRBV7-9; j_call: TRBJ1-5; clone_size: -; cdr3_aa: CASSTDRVLMQPQHF; cdr3_nt: TGTGCCAGCAGCACGGACAGGGTTTTAATGCAGCCCCAGCATTTT
d_call: -; v_call: TRBV4-1; j_call: TRBJ2-1; clone_size: -; cdr3_aa: CASRTSGNGEQFF; cdr3_nt: TGCGCCAGCAGGACTAGTGGAAATGGTGAGCAGTTCTTC
d_call: -; v_call: TRBV4-2; j_call: TRBJ2-2; clone_size: -; cdr3_aa: CASRSEHANTGELFF; cdr3_nt: TGTGCCAGCAGATCTGAACACGCGAACACCGGGGAGCTGTTTTTT
d_call: TRBD2; v_call: TRBV4-1; j_call: TRBJ2-1; clone_size: -; cdr3_aa: CASSQPQRDPYNEQFF; cdr3_nt: TGCGCCAGCAGCCAACCACAGCGGGACCCCTACAATGAGCAGTTCTTC
d_call: -; v_call: TRBV5-6; j_call: TRBJ2-7; clone_size: -; cdr3_aa: CASSLSVYEQYF; cdr3_nt: TGTGCCAGCAGCCTTTCCGTCTACGAGCAGTACTTC
d_call: -; v_call: TRBV12-5; j_call: TRBJ1-2; clone_size: -; cdr3_aa: CASGSHYPYGYTF; cdr3_nt: TGTGCTAGTGGATCTCACTACCCCTATGGCTACACCTTC
d_call: TRBD1; v_call: TRBV6-1; j_call: TRBJ2-7; clone_size: once; cdr3_aa: CASSEGTGPYEQYF; cdr3_nt: TGTGCCAGCAGTGAAGGGACAGGTCCATACGAGCAGTACTTC